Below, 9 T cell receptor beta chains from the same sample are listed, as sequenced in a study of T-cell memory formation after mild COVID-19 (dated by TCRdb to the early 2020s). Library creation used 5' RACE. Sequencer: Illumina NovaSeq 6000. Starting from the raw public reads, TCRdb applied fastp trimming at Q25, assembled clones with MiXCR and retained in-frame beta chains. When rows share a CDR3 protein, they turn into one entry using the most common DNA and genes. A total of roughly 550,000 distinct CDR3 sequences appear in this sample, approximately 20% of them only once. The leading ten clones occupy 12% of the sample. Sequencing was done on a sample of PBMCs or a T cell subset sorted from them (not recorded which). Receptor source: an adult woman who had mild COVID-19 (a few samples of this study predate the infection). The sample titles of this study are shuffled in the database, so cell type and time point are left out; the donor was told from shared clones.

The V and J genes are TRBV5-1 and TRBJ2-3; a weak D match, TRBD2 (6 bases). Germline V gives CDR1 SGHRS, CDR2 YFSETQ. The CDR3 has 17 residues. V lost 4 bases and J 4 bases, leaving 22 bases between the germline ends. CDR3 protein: CASSGNTIPEGPDTQYF. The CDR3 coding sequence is TGCGCCAGCAGCGGTAACACGATCCCGGAGGGCCCAGATACGCAGTATTTT.

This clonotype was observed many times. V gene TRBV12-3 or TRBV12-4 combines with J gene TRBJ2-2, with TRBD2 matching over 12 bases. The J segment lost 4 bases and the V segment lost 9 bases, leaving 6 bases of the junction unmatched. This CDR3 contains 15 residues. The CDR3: CASSLAGGSTGELFF. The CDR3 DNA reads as TGTGCCAGTTCCCTAGCGGGAGGGAGCACCGGGGAGCTGTTTTTT.

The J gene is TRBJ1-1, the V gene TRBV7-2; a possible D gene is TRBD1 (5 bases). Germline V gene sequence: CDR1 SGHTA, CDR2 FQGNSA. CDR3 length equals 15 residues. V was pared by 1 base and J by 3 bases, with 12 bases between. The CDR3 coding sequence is TGTGCCAGCAGCTTAGTTTGGGGGAGGGACACTGAAGCTTTCTTT. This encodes CASSLVWGRDTEAFF.

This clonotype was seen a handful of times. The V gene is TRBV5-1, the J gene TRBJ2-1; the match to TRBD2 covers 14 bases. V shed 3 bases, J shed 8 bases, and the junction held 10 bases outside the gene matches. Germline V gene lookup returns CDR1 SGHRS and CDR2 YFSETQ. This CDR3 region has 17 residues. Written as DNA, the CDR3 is TGCGCCAGCAGCTGGGGGACTAGCGGGAGTTCTCGCTATGAGCAGTTCTTC. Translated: CASSWGTSGSSRYEQFF. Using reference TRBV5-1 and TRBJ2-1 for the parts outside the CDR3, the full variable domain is KAGVTQTPRYLIKTRGQQVTLSCSPISGHRSVSWYQQTPGQGLQFLFEYFSETQRNKGNFPGRFSGRQFSNSRSEMNVSTLELGDSALYLCASSWGTSGSSRYEQFFGPGTRLTVL.

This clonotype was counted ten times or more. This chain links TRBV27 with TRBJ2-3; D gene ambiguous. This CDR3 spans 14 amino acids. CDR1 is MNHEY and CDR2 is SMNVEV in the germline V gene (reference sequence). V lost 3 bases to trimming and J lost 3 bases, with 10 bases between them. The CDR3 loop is CASSFTRATDTQYF. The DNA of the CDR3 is TGTGCCAGCAGTTTCACAAGGGCGACAGATACGCAGTATTTT.

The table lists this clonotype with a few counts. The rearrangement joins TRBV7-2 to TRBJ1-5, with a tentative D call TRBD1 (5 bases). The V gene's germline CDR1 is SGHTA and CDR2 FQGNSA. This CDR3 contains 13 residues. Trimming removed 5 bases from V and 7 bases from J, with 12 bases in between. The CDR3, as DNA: TGTGCCAGCAGCACAAGGGGAGACCAGCCCCAGCATTTT. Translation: CASSTRGDQPQHF.

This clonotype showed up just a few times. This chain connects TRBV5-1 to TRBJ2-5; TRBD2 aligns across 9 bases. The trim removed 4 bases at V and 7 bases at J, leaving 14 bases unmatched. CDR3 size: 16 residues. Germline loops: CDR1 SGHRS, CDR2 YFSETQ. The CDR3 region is CASSPVLRGGRGTQYF. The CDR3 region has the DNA TGCGCCAGCAGCCCCGTTTTGCGGGGGGGCCGTGGGACCCAGTACTTC.

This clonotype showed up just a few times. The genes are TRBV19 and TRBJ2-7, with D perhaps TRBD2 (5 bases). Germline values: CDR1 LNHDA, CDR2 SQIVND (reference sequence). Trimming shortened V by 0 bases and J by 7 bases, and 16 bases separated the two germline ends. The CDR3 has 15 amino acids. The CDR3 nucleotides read TGTGCCAGTAGTATAGAACCGGGAAGGCGTGAGGAGCAGTACTTC. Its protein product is CASSIEPGRREEQYF.

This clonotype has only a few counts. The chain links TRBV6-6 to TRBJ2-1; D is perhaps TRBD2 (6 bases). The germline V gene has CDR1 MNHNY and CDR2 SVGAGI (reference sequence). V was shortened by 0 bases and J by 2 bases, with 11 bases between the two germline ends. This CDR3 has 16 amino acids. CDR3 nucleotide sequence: TGTGCCAGCAGTTACTCAGGCGGGGTCGCCTACAATGAGCAGTTCTTC. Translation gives CASSYSGGVAYNEQFF.